These 16 T cell receptor beta chains share one sample of origin, sequenced in a study of beta chain features in type 1 diabetes. Of the isolated RNA, all was reverse transcribed, and so the sequenced material was expressed TCRB transcripts. Produced via immunoSEQ multiplex PCR; TCRdb's table is partial and in-frame only. The table lists around 290,000 clones, around 7.8% of them singletons, with 0.9% to 1.2% in the top ten. The sequencing sample was made of central memory CD4+ T cells from blood. All receptors come from a young woman in good health.

This clone turned up a few times. This rearrangement joins TRBV19 to TRBJ1-2; a weak D match, TRBD1 (5 bases). V lost 3 bases and J 4 bases, leaving 12 bases between the germline ends. This CDR3 is 14 amino acids long. CDR1 LNHDA and CDR2 SQIVND come from the germline V gene (reference sequence). The CDR3 DNA follows: TGTGCCAGTAGTATGGGGCCCAGGGTCTATGGCTACACCTTC. This encodes CASSMGPRVYGYTF. Filled out from reference TRBV19 and TRBJ1-2, the complete variable domain reads DGGITQSPKYLFRKEGQNVTLSCEQNLNHDAMYWYRQDPGQGLRLIYYSQIVNDFQKGDIAEGYSVSREKKESFPLTVTSAQKNPTAFYLCASSMGPRVYGYTFGSGTRLTVV.

The rearrangement joins TRBV4-3 to TRBJ1-2; D is unclear. Trimming pared 0 bases from V and 2 bases from J, leaving 4 bases between. CDR1 and CDR2 (germline): LGHNA, YSLEER. The length of the CDR3 is 13 residues. For the CDR3, the DNA is TGCGCCAGCAGCCAAGAAGGGAACTATGGCTACACCTTC. It codes for CASSQEGNYGYTF.

The rearrangement uses TRBV5-1 and TRBJ2-1, with a tentative D call TRBD1 (6 bases). The CDR3 extends over 15 amino acids. V lost 4 bases, J lost 0 bases, and 11 bases lay in between. Germline V lookup: CDR1 SGHRS, CDR2 YFSETQ. This chain's CDR3 is CASSEGGSSYNEQFF. In DNA form, the CDR3 reads TGCGCCAGCAGCGAAGGGGGAAGCTCCTACAATGAGCAGTTCTTC.

Here the CDR3 reads CASSLTTNEQFF. CDR3 nucleotide sequence: TGTGCCAGCAGCTTGACTACCAATGAGCAGTTCTTC. The gene calls are TRBV7-3 and TRBJ2-1, with D possibly matching TRBD2 (5 bases). The CDR3 covers 12 residues. V was pared by 3 bases and J by 6 bases, with 6 bases between. Per germline, CDR1 SGHTA and CDR2 FQGTGA. Full variable domain (missing parts from reference TRBV7-3 and TRBJ2-1): GAGVSQTPSNKVTEKGKYVELRCDPISGHTALYWYRQSLGQGPEFLIYFQGTGAADDSGLPNDRFFAVRPEGSVSTLKIQRTERGDSAVYLCASSLTTNEQFFGPGTRLTVL.

This clone was picked up a small number of times. The chain couples TRBV4-2 to TRBJ1-2; 11 nucleotides agree with TRBD1. Germline lookup yields CDR1 LGHNA and CDR2 YNFKEQ. J lost 5 bases, V lost 3 bases, and 5 bases had no gene match. CDR3 length: 15 amino acids. The CDR3 here is CASSQPGQGGYGYTF. CDR3 in DNA: TGTGCCAGCAGCCAGCCGGGACAGGGGGGTTATGGCTACACCTTC.

The chain employs TRBV2 and TRBJ2-2; 8 bases are shared with TRBD1. Germline CDR1 is SNHLY and CDR2 is FYNNEI. The CDR3 loop spans 15 amino acids. The ends lost 7 bases at V and 5 bases at J; junction bases unmatched: 9. The CDR3 DNA follows: TGTGCCAGCACCCATCAGGGGGCGCCTACCGGGGAGCTGTTTTTT. The encoded protein is CASTHQGAPTGELFF.

In its sample, this clone was seen a few times. The rearrangement joins TRBV5-1 to TRBJ2-7; D possibly corresponds to TRBD1 (6 bases). In germline, CDR1 is SGHRS, CDR2 YFSETQ. Deletions cut 0 bases from V and 6 bases from J, with 13 bases between. The CDR3 runs 14 residues. CDR3 sequence (DNA): TGCGCCAGCAGCTTGGCAGGGGCCAGGGGCGAGCAGTACTTC. This translates into CASSLAGARGEQYF.

About this clone itself: Being one base from a much bigger clone, this may be a read error. The V gene is TRBV7-8, the J gene TRBJ2-5, with 8 bases lining up with TRBD1. Germline CDR1 reads SGHVS; CDR2 reads FQNEAQ. This CDR3 is 15 amino acids long. After removal of 5 bases from V and 5 bases from J, the junction contained 10 bases not matched to a gene. The CDR3 region is CASSPRVDRVETQYF. CDR3 DNA: TGTGCCAGCAGCCCCCGGGTGGACAGGGTTGAGACCCAGTACTTC.

This clone was counted a few times. A far larger clone is just one base off, so this is likely a read error. The genes are TRBV7-9 and TRBJ2-7, with 9 bases matching TRBD2. This CDR3 is built from 13 residues. CDR1 is SEHNR, CDR2 FQNEAQ, per germline (reference sequence). The CDR3: CASSLTSGYEQYF. CDR3 coding DNA: TGCGCCAGCAGCCTGACTAGCGGCTACGAGCAGTACTTC. Full variable domain (missing parts from reference TRBV7-9 and TRBJ2-7): DTGVSQNPRHKITKRGQNVTFRCDPISEHNRLYWYRQTLGQGPEFLTYFQNEAQLEKSRLLSDRFSAERPKGSFSTLEIQRTEQGDSAMYLCASSLTSGYEQYFGPGTRLTVT.

The chain uses TRBV30 and TRBJ1-4; 8 bases are shared with TRBD1. The CDR3 is 15 residues long. The germline V gene has CDR1 GTSNPN and CDR2 SVGIG (reference sequence). V trimming: 0 bases; J trimming: 8 bases; junction bases outside the gene matches: 8. The CDR3 here is CAWSVPGWDREKLFF. CDR3 bases: TGTGCCTGGAGTGTACCGGGGTGGGACAGGGAAAAACTGTTTTTT.

This clone was counted between two and nine times. This sequence joins TRBV5-1 and TRBJ2-1, with 7 bases aligning to TRBD2. There are 15 residues in the CDR3. The V gene's germline CDR1 is SGHRS and CDR2 YFSETQ. V was clipped by 1 base and J by 3 bases; unmatched bases: 4. Written as DNA, the CDR3 is TGCGCCAGCAGCTTGAACGCGGGAGACTACAATGAGCAGTTCTTC. It yields the protein CASSLNAGDYNEQFF.

J is TRBJ2-5 and V is TRBV18; the D gene is possibly TRBD1 (5 bases). Trimming shortened V by 3 bases and J by 1 base, and 18 bases separated the two germline ends. CDR1 KGHSH and CDR2 LQKENI come from the germline V gene. The CDR3 extends over 17 amino acids. CDR3 sequence reads: CASSPITGVTGQETQYF. As DNA, the CDR3 is TGTGCCAGCTCACCGATTACAGGCGTAACAGGCCAAGAGACCCAGTACTTC.

This clone showed up just a few times. The chain joins TRBV11-1 to TRBJ2-1, with 10 bases aligning to TRBD2. The CDR3 runs 13 residues. Germline V gene lookup returns CDR1 SGHAT and CDR2 FQDESV (reference sequence). V lost 7 bases to trimming and J lost 8 bases; unmatched junction nucleotides: 5. The DNA of the CDR3 is TGTGCCAGCAAGCGGGGGGGGCCCCATGAGCAGTTCTTC. This codes for CASKRGGPHEQFF.

This clone appeared a few times. The chain combines TRBV28 with TRBJ2-5; tentative D call: TRBD2 (6 bases). Germline CDR1 reads MDHEN; CDR2 reads SYDVKM. The CDR3 is made up of 15 amino acids. Trimming shortened V by 3 bases and J by 5 bases, and 16 bases separated the two germline ends. This CDR3 is CASSFYQPREETQYF. The CDR3 DNA sequence: TGTGCCAGCAGTTTTTACCAGCCCCGGGAGGAGACCCAGTACTTC.

The chain links TRBV7-2 to TRBJ2-1; no definite D call. Per germline, CDR1 SGHTA and CDR2 FQGNSA. V was clipped by 2 bases and J by 0 bases, with 8 bases between them. CDR3 size: 15 residues. The CDR3 DNA is TGTGCCAGCAGCTTAACCTGGTCCTCCTACAATGAGCAGTTCTTC. Protein: CASSLTWSSYNEQFF.

Only a few counts were recorded for this clone. The V call is TRBV2, the J call TRBJ1-2; no firm D call. The ends were cut back, 7 bases at V and 7 bases at J, with 10 bases in the middle. Germline CDR1 is SNHLY and CDR2 is FYNNEI. This CDR3 comprises 11 residues. The CDR3 here is CASTSLGGYTF. CDR3 nucleotide sequence: TGTGCCAGCACGTCACTCGGTGGCTACACCTTC.